This note documents a single T cell receptor (beta chain) sequence. What it binds is not known. This table comes from immunoSEQ multiplex PCR, and its TCRdb copy is limited to in-frame clones, with some not included. Counted here are 2 million to 2.5 million clones, about 94% occurring once; the ten biggest clones make up 0.13%. The record originates from a study of shared clonotypes between healthy human individuals. Study-wide points: Naive subsets typically showed greater estimated richness than memory subsets.

Germline V gene data show CDR1 as SGHNT and CDR2 as YYREEE (reference sequence). J gave up 0 bases and V 4 bases, and 6 bases lay outside the gene matches. CDR3 length: 17 residues. The CD4+ fraction was divided into a CD45RA+ naive subset and a CD45RA-negative memory subset. The chain couples TRBV5-4 to TRBJ1-4, with 10 bases fitting TRBD1. The sample comprised naive CD4+ T cells sorted from blood. Subset reported: CD45RA+ positively selected. This receptor was taken from a man younger than 35 in good health. CDR3 sequence reads: CASSLGQGRTTNEKLFF. CDR3 bases: TGTGCCAGCAGCCTGGGACAGGGGCGAACAACTAATGAAAAACTGTTTTTT. The full variable domain, completed using reference TRBV5-4 and TRBJ1-4, is ETGVTQSPTHLIKTRGQQVTLRCSSQSGHNTVSWYQQALGQGPQFIFQYYREEENGRGNFPPRFSGLQFPNYSSELNVNALELDDSALYLCASSLGQGRTTNEKLFFGSGTQLSVL.